The rows below give T cell receptor beta chains drawn from one sample of a study of human T cells and chemical hapten exposure. TCRdb passed the RACE reads through MiXCR, listing each CDR3 protein once. The top ten clones hold 1.3% to 1.5% of a sample with 110,000 to 150,000 distinct CDR3 sequences, about an eighth of them seen once. Here the sequenced sample was whole blood, taken in connection with sensitization to the hapten diphenylcyclopropenone (DPC). The source of these receptors is a woman aged 45-65 years with alopecia areata. Some clones in this sample may be carry-over from other donors' samples. CDR3s include the opening cysteine and the closing phenylalanine or tryptophan. A D gene is named only where the DNA matches it firmly. Clone size is given for some rows only: seen once, a few or many times, or a class if the clone is expanded.

j_gene: TRBJ2-6
abundance: few
v_gene: TRBV5-4
d_gene: TRBD1
CDR3aa: CASSLQGVGANVLTF
CDR3nt: TGTGCCAGCAGCCTTCAGGGGGTTGGGGCCAACGTCCTGACTTTC

j_gene: TRBJ2-6
abundance: many
v_gene: TRBV28
d_gene: -
CDR3aa: CASDTGDSGANVLTF
CDR3nt: TGTGCCAGCGATACAGGCGATTCTGGGGCCAACGTCCTGACTTTC

j_gene: TRBJ2-7
abundance: many
v_gene: TRBV10-3
d_gene: -
CDR3aa: CAISARQAVPHEQYF
CDR3nt: TGTGCCATCAGTGCTAGACAGGCCGTCCCGCATGAGCAGTACTTC

j_gene: TRBJ2-1
abundance: many
v_gene: TRBV10-3
d_gene: -
CDR3aa: CTITSEGIDEQFF
CDR3nt: TGTACCATCACCTCGGAAGGGATTGATGAGCAGTTCTTC

j_gene: TRBJ1-1
abundance: -
v_gene: TRBV28
d_gene: -
CDR3aa: CASGSGNTEAFF
CDR3nt: TGTGCCAGCGGTTCTGGAAACACTGAAGCTTTCTTT

j_gene: TRBJ1-6
abundance: -
v_gene: TRBV6-2/TRBV6-3
d_gene: -
CDR3aa: CASSFFTAGRGSPLHF
CDR3nt: TGTGCCAGCAGTTTTTTTACCGCGGGACGGGGATCACCCCTCCACTTT

j_gene: TRBJ1-3
abundance: many
v_gene: TRBV7-8
d_gene: -
CDR3aa: CASSLTTVGGNTIYF
CDR3nt: TGTGCCAGCAGCTTAACCACAGTGGGGGGAAACACCATATATTTT

j_gene: TRBJ2-5
abundance: many
v_gene: TRBV12-3/TRBV12-4
d_gene: TRBD1
CDR3aa: CASSHGQGAGQETQYF
CDR3nt: TGTGCCAGCAGTCATGGGCAGGGGGCAGGACAAGAGACCCAGTACTTC

j_gene: TRBJ2-5
abundance: -
v_gene: TRBV27
d_gene: TRBD1
CDR3aa: CASRMTGSETQYF
CDR3nt: TGTGCCAGCAGAATGACAGGGTCGGAGACCCAGTACTTC

j_gene: TRBJ1-4
abundance: few
v_gene: TRBV12-3/TRBV12-4
d_gene: TRBD1
CDR3aa: CASSPGQANEKLFF
CDR3nt: TGTGCCAGCAGCCCGGGACAGGCTAATGAAAAACTGTTTTTT

j_gene: TRBJ2-4
abundance: few
v_gene: TRBV6-2/TRBV6-3
d_gene: TRBD1
CDR3aa: CASSTPDRVNIQYF
CDR3nt: TGTGCCAGCAGTACACCCGACAGGGTAAACATTCAGTACTTC

j_gene: TRBJ1-2
abundance: few
v_gene: TRBV13
d_gene: TRBD1
CDR3aa: CASSRQGSNYGYTF
CDR3nt: TGTGCCAGCAGCCGACAGGGTTCCAACTATGGCTACACCTTC

j_gene: TRBJ2-1
abundance: many
v_gene: TRBV28
d_gene: TRBD1
CDR3aa: CASSVWDRVHNEQFF
CDR3nt: TGTGCCAGCAGTGTCTGGGACAGGGTACACAATGAGCAGTTCTTC

j_gene: TRBJ2-1
abundance: -
v_gene: TRBV20-1
d_gene: -
CDR3aa: CSARAVGGYNEQFF
CDR3nt: TGCAGTGCTAGAGCCGTAGGCGGCTACAATGAGCAGTTCTTC

j_gene: TRBJ2-7
abundance: -
v_gene: TRBV11-2
d_gene: -
CDR3aa: CASSPGPPYEQYF
CDR3nt: TGTGCCAGCAGCCCCGGACCCCCCTACGAGCAGTACTTC

j_gene: TRBJ2-5
abundance: few
v_gene: TRBV5-1
d_gene: -
CDR3aa: CASSRDQGRWETQYF
CDR3nt: TGCGCCAGCAGCCGAGACCAGGGCCGGTGGGAGACCCAGTACTTC

j_gene: TRBJ2-2
abundance: -
v_gene: TRBV6-2/TRBV6-3
d_gene: -
CDR3aa: CASSYSKVTGELFF
CDR3nt: TGTGCCAGCAGTTACTCGAAAGTCACCGGGGAGCTGTTTTTT

j_gene: TRBJ1-2
abundance: many
v_gene: TRBV27
d_gene: -
CDR3aa: CASSLRGTIYGYTF
CDR3nt: TGTGCCAGCAGTTTAAGGGGTACTATCTATGGCTACACCTTC

j_gene: TRBJ2-2
abundance: -
v_gene: TRBV6-6
d_gene: -
CDR3aa: CASSYSGGNTGELFF
CDR3nt: TGTGCCAGCAGTTACTCGGGGGGAAACACCGGGGAGCTGTTTTTT

j_gene: TRBJ2-5
abundance: -
v_gene: TRBV7-3
d_gene: -
CDR3aa: CASSLQPGPQETQYF
CDR3nt: TGTGCCAGCAGTTTACAGCCGGGGCCCCAAGAGACCCAGTACTTC

j_gene: TRBJ2-7
abundance: many
v_gene: TRBV12-3/TRBV12-4
d_gene: TRBD2
CDR3aa: CASSSTSGSYEQYF
CDR3nt: TGTGCCAGCAGCTCGACTAGCGGGAGCTACGAGCAGTACTTC

j_gene: TRBJ2-5
abundance: few
v_gene: TRBV7-2
d_gene: TRBD2
CDR3aa: CASNIPGLAGQETQYF
CDR3nt: TGTGCCAGCAACATTCCGGGACTAGCGGGCCAAGAGACCCAGTACTTC

j_gene: TRBJ2-7
abundance: -
v_gene: TRBV6-6
d_gene: -
CDR3aa: CASTPGHNNEQYF
CDR3nt: TGTGCCAGCACTCCGGGACACAACAACGAGCAGTACTTC

j_gene: TRBJ2-7
abundance: many
v_gene: TRBV12-3/TRBV12-4
d_gene: -
CDR3aa: CASSLAGRGGEEQYF
CDR3nt: TGTGCCAGCAGTTTAGCAGGCAGGGGCGGTGAGGAGCAGTACTTC

j_gene: TRBJ2-2
abundance: -
v_gene: TRBV10-3
d_gene: TRBD2
CDR3aa: CAISPGLAVTGELFF
CDR3nt: TGTGCCATCAGCCCCGGACTAGCGGTCACCGGGGAGCTGTTTTTT

j_gene: TRBJ2-1
abundance: once
v_gene: TRBV11-3
d_gene: -
CDR3aa: CASSFPGLRDEQFF
CDR3nt: TGTGCCAGCAGCTTTCCGGGACTGCGGGATGAGCAGTTCTTC

j_gene: TRBJ2-4
abundance: few
v_gene: TRBV7-8
d_gene: -
CDR3aa: CASSLAASALASRDIQYF
CDR3nt: TGTGCCAGCAGCTTAGCAGCCAGCGCTCTGGCCTCTCGGGACATTCAGTACTTC

j_gene: TRBJ2-5
abundance: few
v_gene: TRBV7-8
d_gene: -
CDR3aa: CASSLGRGRETQYF
CDR3nt: TGTGCCAGCAGCTTGGGCCGGGGTCGGGAGACCCAGTACTTC

j_gene: TRBJ2-5
abundance: many
v_gene: TRBV29-1
d_gene: -
CDR3aa: CSVMAGQQETQYF
CDR3nt: TGCAGCGTGATGGCAGGGCAGCAAGAGACCCAGTACTTC

j_gene: TRBJ2-7
abundance: -
v_gene: TRBV15
d_gene: TRBD2
CDR3aa: CATSRVTSGIHEQYF
CDR3nt: TGTGCCACCAGCAGAGTAACTAGCGGGATCCACGAGCAGTACTTC

j_gene: TRBJ1-2
abundance: few
v_gene: TRBV18
d_gene: TRBD1
CDR3aa: CASSPGQGEAYGYTF
CDR3nt: TGTGCCAGCTCACCCGGACAGGGGGAGGCGTATGGCTACACCTTC

j_gene: TRBJ1-4
abundance: -
v_gene: TRBV20-1
d_gene: TRBD1
CDR3aa: CSARDSNNEKLFF
CDR3nt: TGCAGTGCCAGGGACAGCAATAATGAAAAACTGTTTTTT

j_gene: TRBJ2-5
abundance: -
v_gene: TRBV18
d_gene: TRBD2
CDR3aa: CASSPSSGSGETQYF
CDR3nt: TGTGCCAGCTCACCATCCAGCGGGAGCGGGGAGACCCAGTACTTC

j_gene: TRBJ2-1
abundance: many
v_gene: TRBV6-5
d_gene: TRBD2
CDR3aa: CASSYSTGTSGRIQNEQFF
CDR3nt: TGTGCCAGCAGTTACTCGACGGGGACTAGCGGGAGGATTCAGAATGAGCAGTTCTTC

j_gene: TRBJ1-4
abundance: -
v_gene: TRBV5-1
d_gene: -
CDR3aa: CASSLVGGRRFNEKLFF
CDR3nt: TGCGCCAGCAGCTTGGTTGGCGGACGGAGATTCAATGAAAAACTGTTTTTT